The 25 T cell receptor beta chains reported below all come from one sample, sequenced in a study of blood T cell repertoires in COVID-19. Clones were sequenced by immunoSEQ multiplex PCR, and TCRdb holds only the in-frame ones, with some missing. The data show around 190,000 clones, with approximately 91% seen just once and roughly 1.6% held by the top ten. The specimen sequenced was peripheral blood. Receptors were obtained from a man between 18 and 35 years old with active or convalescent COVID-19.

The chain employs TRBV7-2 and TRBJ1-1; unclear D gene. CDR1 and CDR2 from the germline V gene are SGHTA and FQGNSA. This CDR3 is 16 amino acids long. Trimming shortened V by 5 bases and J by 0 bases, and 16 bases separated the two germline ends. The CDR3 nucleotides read TGTGCCAGCAGCCCCCACGGTCGGGATATGAACACTGAAGCTTTCTTT. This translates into CASSPHGRDMNTEAFF.

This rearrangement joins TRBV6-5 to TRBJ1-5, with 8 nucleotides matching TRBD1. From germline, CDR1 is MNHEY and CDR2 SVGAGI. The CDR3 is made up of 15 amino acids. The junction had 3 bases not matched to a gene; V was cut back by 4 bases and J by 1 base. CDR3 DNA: TGTGCCAGCAGTTTACAGGGGGGGAGCAATCAGCCCCAGCATTTT. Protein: CASSLQGGSNQPQHF.

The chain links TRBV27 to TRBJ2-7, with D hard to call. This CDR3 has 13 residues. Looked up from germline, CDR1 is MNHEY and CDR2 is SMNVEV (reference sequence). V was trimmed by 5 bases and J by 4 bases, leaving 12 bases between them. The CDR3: CASSPPASYEQYF. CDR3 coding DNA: TGTGCCAGCAGTCCTCCCGCCAGTTACGAGCAGTACTTC.

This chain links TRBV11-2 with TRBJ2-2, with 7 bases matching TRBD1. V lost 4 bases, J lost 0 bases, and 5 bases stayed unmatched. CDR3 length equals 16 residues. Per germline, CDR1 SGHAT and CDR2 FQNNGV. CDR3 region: CASSSYGTANTGELFF. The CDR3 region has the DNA TGTGCCAGCAGCTCGTACGGGACAGCGAACACCGGGGAGCTGTTTTTT.

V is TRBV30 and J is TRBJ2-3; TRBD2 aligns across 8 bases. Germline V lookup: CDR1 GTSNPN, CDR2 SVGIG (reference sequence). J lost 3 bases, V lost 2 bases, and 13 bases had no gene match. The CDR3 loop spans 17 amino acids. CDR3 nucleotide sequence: TGTGCCTGGAGTATCACTGGGGGACTAGGGGGAACAGATACGCAGTATTTT. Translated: CAWSITGGLGGTDTQYF. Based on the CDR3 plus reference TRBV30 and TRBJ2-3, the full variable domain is SQTIHQWPATLVQPVGSPLSLECTVEGTSNPNLYWYRQAAGRGLQLLFYSVGIGQISSEVPQNLSASRPQDRQFILSSKKLLLSDSGFYLCAWSITGGLGGTDTQYFGPGTRLTVL.

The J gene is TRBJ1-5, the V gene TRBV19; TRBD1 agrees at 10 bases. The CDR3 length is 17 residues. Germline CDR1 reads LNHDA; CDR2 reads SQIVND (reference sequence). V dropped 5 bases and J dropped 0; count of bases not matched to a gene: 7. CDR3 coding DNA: TGTGCCAGTAGTGTGGGACAGGGGTTATATAGCAATCAGCCCCAGCATTTT. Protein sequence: CASSVGQGLYSNQPQHF.

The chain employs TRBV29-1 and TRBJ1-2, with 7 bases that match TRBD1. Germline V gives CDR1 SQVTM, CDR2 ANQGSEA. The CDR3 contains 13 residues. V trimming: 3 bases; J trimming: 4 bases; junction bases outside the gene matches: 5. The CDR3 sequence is CSVDGGQSYGYTF. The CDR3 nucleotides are TGCAGCGTTGATGGGGGACAGTCCTATGGCTACACCTTC.

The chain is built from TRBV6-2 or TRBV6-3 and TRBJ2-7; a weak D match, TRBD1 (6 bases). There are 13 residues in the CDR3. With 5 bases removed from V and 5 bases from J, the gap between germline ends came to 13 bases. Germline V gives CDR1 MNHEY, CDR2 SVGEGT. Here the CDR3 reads CASSRDTRDEQYF. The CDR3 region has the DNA TGTGCCAGCAGTCGGGACACCCGAGACGAGCAGTACTTC.

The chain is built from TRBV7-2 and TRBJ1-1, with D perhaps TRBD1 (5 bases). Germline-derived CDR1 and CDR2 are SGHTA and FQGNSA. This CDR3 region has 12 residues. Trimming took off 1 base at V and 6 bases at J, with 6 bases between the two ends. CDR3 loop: CASSLDRPEAFF. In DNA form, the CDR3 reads TGTGCCAGCAGCTTAGACAGGCCTGAAGCTTTCTTT.

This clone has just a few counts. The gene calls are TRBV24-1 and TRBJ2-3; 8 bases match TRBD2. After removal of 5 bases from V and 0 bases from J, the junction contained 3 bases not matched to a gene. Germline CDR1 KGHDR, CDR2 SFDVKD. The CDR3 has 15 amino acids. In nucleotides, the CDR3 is TGTGCCACCAGTGCCATAGCGGGGAGCACAGATACGCAGTATTTT. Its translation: CATSAIAGSTDTQYF.

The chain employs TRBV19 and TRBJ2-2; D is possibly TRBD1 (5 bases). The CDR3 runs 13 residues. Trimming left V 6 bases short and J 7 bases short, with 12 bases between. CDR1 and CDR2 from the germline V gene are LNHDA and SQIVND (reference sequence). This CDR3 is CASRVKGNGELFF. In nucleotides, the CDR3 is TGTGCCAGTAGGGTGAAGGGGAACGGGGAGCTGTTTTTT.

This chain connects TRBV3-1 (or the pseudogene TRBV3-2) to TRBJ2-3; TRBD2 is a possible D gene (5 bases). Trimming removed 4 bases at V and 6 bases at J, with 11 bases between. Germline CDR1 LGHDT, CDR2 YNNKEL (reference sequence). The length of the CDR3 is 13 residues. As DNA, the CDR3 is TGTGCCAGCAGCCCGGGGAATAGGGATACGCAGTATTTT. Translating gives CASSPGNRDTQYF.

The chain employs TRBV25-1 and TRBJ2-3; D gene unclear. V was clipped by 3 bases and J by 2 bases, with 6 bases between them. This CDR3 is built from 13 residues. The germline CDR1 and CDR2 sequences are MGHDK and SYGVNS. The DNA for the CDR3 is TGTGCCAGCAGTGAGGCACCCACAGATACGCAGTATTTT. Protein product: CASSEAPTDTQYF.

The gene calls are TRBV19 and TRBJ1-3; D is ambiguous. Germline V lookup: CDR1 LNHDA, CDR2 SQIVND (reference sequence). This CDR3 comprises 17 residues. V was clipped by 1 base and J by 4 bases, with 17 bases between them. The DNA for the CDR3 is TGTGCCAGTAGTATAGCGTGGACGGGAGGGATCGGAAACACCATATATTTT. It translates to CASSIAWTGGIGNTIYF.

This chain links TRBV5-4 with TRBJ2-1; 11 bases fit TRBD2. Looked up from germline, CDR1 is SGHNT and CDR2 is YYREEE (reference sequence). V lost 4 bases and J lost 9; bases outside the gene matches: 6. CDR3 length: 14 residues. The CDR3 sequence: CASSLSGGVLEQFF. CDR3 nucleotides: TGTGCCAGCAGCCTTAGCGGGGGGGTTCTTGAGCAGTTCTTC.

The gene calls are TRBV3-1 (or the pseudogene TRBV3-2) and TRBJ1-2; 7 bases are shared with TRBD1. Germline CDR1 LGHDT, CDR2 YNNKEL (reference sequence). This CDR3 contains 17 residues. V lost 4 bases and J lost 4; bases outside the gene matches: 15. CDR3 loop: CASSPLGGREPPYGYTF. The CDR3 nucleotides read TGTGCCAGCAGCCCACTAGGGGGCAGGGAGCCCCCCTATGGCTACACCTTC.

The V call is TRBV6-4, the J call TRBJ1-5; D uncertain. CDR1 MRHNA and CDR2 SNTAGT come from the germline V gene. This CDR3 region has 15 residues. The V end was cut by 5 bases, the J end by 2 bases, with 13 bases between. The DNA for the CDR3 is TGTGCCAGCAGTAGTCGGCTCGGAGGCAATCAGCCCCAGCATTTT. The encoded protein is CASSSRLGGNQPQHF.

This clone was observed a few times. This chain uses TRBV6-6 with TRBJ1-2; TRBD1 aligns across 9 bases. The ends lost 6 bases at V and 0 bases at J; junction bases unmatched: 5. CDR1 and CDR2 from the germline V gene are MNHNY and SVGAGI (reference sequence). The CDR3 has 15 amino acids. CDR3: CASRDGQGTNYGYTF. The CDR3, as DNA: TGTGCCAGCAGAGACGGACAGGGGACTAACTATGGCTACACCTTC.

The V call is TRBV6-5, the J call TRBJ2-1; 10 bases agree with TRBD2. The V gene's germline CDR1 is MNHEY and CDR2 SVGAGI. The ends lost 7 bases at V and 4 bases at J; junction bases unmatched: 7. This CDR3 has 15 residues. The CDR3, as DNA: TGTGCCAGCACGCCGGGACTAGCGACATACAATGAGCAGTTCTTC. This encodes CASTPGLATYNEQFF.

In DNA, the CDR3 is TGTGCCAGCAGTGACCCCACAGGGTGGGAAAAACTGTTTTTT. This codes for CASSDPTGWEKLFF. This rearrangement joins TRBV25-1 to TRBJ1-4; TRBD1 is a possible D gene (6 bases). V was shortened by 3 bases and J by 8 bases, with 13 bases between the two germline ends. There are 14 residues in the CDR3. The germline gives CDR1 MGHDK, CDR2 SYGVNS.

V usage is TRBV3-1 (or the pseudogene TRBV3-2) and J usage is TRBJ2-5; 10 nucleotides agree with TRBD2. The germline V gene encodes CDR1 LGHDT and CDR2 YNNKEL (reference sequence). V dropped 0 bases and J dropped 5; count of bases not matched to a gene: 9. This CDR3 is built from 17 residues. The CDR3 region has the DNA TGTGCCAGCAGCCAAGATAGGGCTAGCGGGGGTTGGGAGACCCAGTACTTC. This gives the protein CASSQDRASGGWETQYF.

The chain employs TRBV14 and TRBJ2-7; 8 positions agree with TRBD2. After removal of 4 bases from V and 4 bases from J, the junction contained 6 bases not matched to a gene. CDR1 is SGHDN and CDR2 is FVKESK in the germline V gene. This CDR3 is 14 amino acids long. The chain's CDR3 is CASSRAGVAYEQYF. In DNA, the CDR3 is TGTGCCAGCAGCCGAGCGGGAGTCGCTTACGAGCAGTACTTC.

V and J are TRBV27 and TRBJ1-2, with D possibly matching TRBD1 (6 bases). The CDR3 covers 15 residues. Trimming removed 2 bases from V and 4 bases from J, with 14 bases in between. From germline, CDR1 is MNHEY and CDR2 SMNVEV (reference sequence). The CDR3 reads CASSLKSDSSYGYTF. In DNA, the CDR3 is TGTGCCAGCAGTTTAAAGTCGGACAGTAGCTATGGCTACACCTTC.

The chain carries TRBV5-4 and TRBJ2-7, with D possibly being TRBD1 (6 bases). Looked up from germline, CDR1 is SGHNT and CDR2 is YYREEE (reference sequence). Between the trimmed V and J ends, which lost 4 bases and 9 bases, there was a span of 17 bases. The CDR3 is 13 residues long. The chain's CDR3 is CASSPGHGVGQYF. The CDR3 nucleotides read TGTGCCAGCAGCCCGGGACATGGGGTCGGGCAGTACTTC.

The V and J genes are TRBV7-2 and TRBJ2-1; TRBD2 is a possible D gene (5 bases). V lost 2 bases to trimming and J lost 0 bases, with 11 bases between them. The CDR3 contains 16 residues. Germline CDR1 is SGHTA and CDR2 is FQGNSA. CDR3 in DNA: TGTGCCAGCAGCTTATTCGGGAAGAGCTCCTACAATGAGCAGTTCTTC. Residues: CASSLFGKSSYNEQFF.